This T cell receptor (beta chain) was identified during a study of regulatory T cells in long-lasting Graves disease. Study findings and constraints: Peripheral blood was the sole material, not thyroid tissue.

Indicated time point: newly diagnosed GD, antithyroid drugs for less than 3 months. Making the TCR library involved RNA that had been extracted from PBMCs. One endocrinology department in Xi'an, China, was where patients came from. Trimming took 7 bases from V and 8 from J, leaving 11 bases between them. CDR3 length equals 11 residues. This clonotype was detected a few times. Its antigen remains unidentified. Investigators prepared the TCR beta libraries by applying iRepertoire HTBI primers and Arm-PCR of CDR3 regions. TCRdb re-analysed the multiplex PCR reads in MiXCR, keeping a single row per CDR3 protein. The sample consists of over 500,000 distinct CDR3 sequences, more than 15% of them appearing once. The sample was also reused in another study, on T cells in Graves' hyperthyroidism and ophthalmopathy. From that paper: Diagnosis of hyperthyroidism was new in patients aged 18 to 65, and its duration was under 2 months. During a first-round RT-PCR of the TCR CDR3, the HTBI primer set was used.

This specimen consisted of peripheral blood mononuclear cells (PBMCs), obtained at new diagnosis, from a patient treated with antithyroid drugs. The origin of this receptor is a man aged 18 to 30 with Graves disease. V gene TRBV12-3 or TRBV12-4 combines with J gene TRBJ1-1; D ambiguous. DNA of the CDR3: TGTGCCAGCACCACCCCCGGCGAAGCTTTCTTT. Translated: CASTTPGEAFF.